Listed below are T cell receptor beta chains from one sample, sequenced in a study of T cells in Graves' hyperthyroidism and ophthalmopathy. TCRdb re-derived calls from the multiplex PCR reads in MiXCR, one entry per CDR3 protein. This table has under 250,000 distinct CDR3 sequences, approximately 23% appearing once. The sample consisted of blood. Every receptor here comes from a woman between 40 and 50 years old with Graves' ophthalmopathy. CDR3s include the opening cysteine and the closing phenylalanine or tryptophan. A D gene is named only where the DNA matches it firmly. Only part of the rows carry a size: once, few, many, or a class if the clone is expanded.

>TRBJ1-1|.|.|TRBV28
TGTGCCAGCAGTTTAGGAAAGGCGGCTTTCTTT
CASSLGKAAFF
>TRBJ2-7|TRBD1|.|TRBV27
TGTGCCAGCAGTTTAACCGGGACAGGGGCCTCCACCTCCTACGAGCAGTACTTC
CASSLTGTGASTSYEQYF
>TRBJ2-7|TRBD1|.|TRBV6-5
TGTGCCAGCAGCTACGGACTAGGACAGGGGACTTCCTACGAGCAGTACTTC
CASSYGLGQGTSYEQYF
>TRBJ2-7|.|many|TRBV27
TGTGCCAGCAGTTTATCGGAGACTAGAGATCAGTACTTC
CASSLSETRDQYF
>TRBJ1-1|TRBD1|many|TRBV9
TGTGCCAGCAGCGTAGCCCAGGACAGGGCGAACACTGAAGCTTTCTTT
CASSVAQDRANTEAFF
>TRBJ2-7|TRBD2|many|TRBV12-3/TRBV12-4
TGTGCCAGCAGCCATGGACTAGGCTACGAGCAGTACTTC
CASSHGLGYEQYF
>TRBJ1-2|TRBD1|.|TRBV6-1
TGTGCCAGCAGTGAGCAGGGGGCGCATGGCTACACCTTC
CASSEQGAHGYTF
>TRBJ1-1|.|many|TRBV6-1
TGTGCCAGCAGTCGACCAGGGGCTGAAGCTTTCTTT
CASSRPGAEAFF
>TRBJ2-7|TRBD1|few|TRBV19
TGTGCCAGTAACCCGGGACAGTCCTCCTACGAGCAGTACTTC
CASNPGQSSYEQYF
>TRBJ1-2|.|few|TRBV12-3/TRBV12-4
TGTGCCAGCAGTCCTCCCGGGGTTGGGTATGGCTACACCTTC
CASSPPGVGYGYTF
>TRBJ2-7|TRBD1|.|TRBV2
TGTGCCAGCAAGCGACAGGGGACGTCCTACGAGCAGTACTTC
CASKRQGTSYEQYF
>TRBJ2-3|TRBD1|.|TRBV10-1
TGCGCCAGCAGTGCCGACAGGGTCGACACAGATACGCAGTATTTT
CASSADRVDTDTQYF
>TRBJ1-1|.|many|TRBV19
TGTGCCAGTAGTTCGGCTTCTGAAGCTTTCTTT
CASSSASEAFF
>TRBJ2-7|.|many|TRBV28
TGTGCCAGCGGCGGACACCCCTACGAGCAGTACTTC
CASGGHPYEQYF
>TRBJ2-7|TRBD1|many|TRBV7-9
TGTGCCAGCAGCCCGGGACAGGGTCGTAACTACGAGCAGTACTTC
CASSPGQGRNYEQYF
>TRBJ2-5|TRBD2|many|TRBV2
TGTGCCAGCAAATGGGAGGGAGAGACCCAGTACTTC
CASKWEGETQYF
>TRBJ1-2|.|.|TRBV7-3
TGTGCCAGCAGCTCGGGACCGGATGGTTATGGCTACACCTTC
CASSSGPDGYGYTF
>TRBJ2-7|.|many|TRBV13
TGTGCCAGCAGCTTTGGTCGCGCCGAGCAGTACTTC
CASSFGRAEQYF
>TRBJ2-7|.|many|TRBV5-8
TGTGCCAGCAGCTTCCGGCGTTACGAGCAGTACTTC
CASSFRRYEQYF
>TRBJ2-5|TRBD2|many|TRBV24-1
TGTGCCACCAGTGATGCTCTAGCGGGAGAAGAGACCCAGTACTTC
CATSDALAGEETQYF
>TRBJ2-3|TRBD1|many|TRBV11-2
TGTGCCACCGACAGGGGAAGGATGCCAGATACGCAGTATTTT
CATDRGRMPDTQYF
>TRBJ1-1|.|many|TRBV2
TGTGCCAGCGTGATTACCTATACGGGGACTGAAGCTTTCTTT
CASVITYTGTEAFF
>TRBJ2-4|.|many|TRBV27
TGTGCCAGCAGTCCGAGGGACAGCGGGAACATTCAGTACTTC
CASSPRDSGNIQYF
>TRBJ2-7|TRBD1|many|TRBV11-2
TGTGCCAGCACCTTTACCGGGACAGGGGGCGAGCAGTACTTC
CASTFTGTGGEQYF
>TRBJ2-7|.|.|TRBV6-1
TGTGCCAGCAGTCGGGCCAGGGAGACCCCCGAGCAGTCCTTC
CASSRARETPEQSF
>TRBJ1-1|.|many|TRBV6-1
TGTGCCAGCAGAGGGATGTTGACCGAAGCTTTCTTT
CASRGMLTEAFF
>TRBJ2-7|.|.|TRBV20-1
TGCAGTGCTAGCGGTCAGGACTACGAGCAGTACTTC
CSASGQDYEQYF
>TRBJ2-7|TRBD2|many|TRBV20-1
TGCAGTGCTAGAGATGGACTAGCGGGAGCCTACGAGCAGTACTTC
CSARDGLAGAYEQYF
>TRBJ2-7|.|.|TRBV28
TGTGCCAGCAGTGCCCCCCGCCCAGCCCACGAGCAGTACTTC
CASSAPRPAHEQYF
>TRBJ2-7|TRBD1|many|TRBV6-5
TGTGCCAGCAGCGGGACAGTCTACGAGCAGTACTTC
CASSGTVYEQYF
>TRBJ2-2|.|.|TRBV9
TGTGCCAGCAGCGTAAACAGGGATACCGGGGAGCTGTTTTTT
CASSVNRDTGELFF
>TRBJ2-5|.|.|TRBV12-3/TRBV12-4
TGTGCCAGCAGCCTCGGGACTCCAGAGACCCAGTACTTC
CASSLGTPETQYF
>TRBJ1-1|.|many|TRBV6-5
TGTGCCAGCAGTTACTCCGGTACTACTGAAGCTTTCTTT
CASSYSGTTEAFF
>TRBJ2-2|.|few|TRBV25-1
TGTGCCAGCATGGGGGGAGTTTCGAACACCGGGGAGCTGTTTTTT
CASMGGVSNTGELFF
>TRBJ1-2|.|many|TRBV28
TGTGCCAGCAGCTATAGTCTGGGGAACCATGGCTACACCTTC
CASSYSLGNHGYTF
>TRBJ2-7|.|.|TRBV28
TGTGCCAGCAGTTTATTTCTTACCTACGAGCAGTACTTC
CASSLFLTYEQYF
>TRBJ2-5|TRBD1|once|TRBV27
TGTGCCAGCAGTTACGACCTCAGGGGGCAAGAAGAGACCCAGTACTTC
CASSYDLRGQEETQYF
>TRBJ1-1|TRBD1|many|TRBV7-3
TGTGCCAGCAGCTCACGACAGGGGGACACTGAAGCTTTCTTT
CASSSRQGDTEAFF
>TRBJ1-2|.|many|TRBV11-2
TGTGCCAGCAGCTCTACTCAGAACTATGGCTACACCTTC
CASSSTQNYGYTF
>TRBJ2-7|TRBD2|many|TRBV27
TGTGCCAGCAGTTCCTCTTTAGCGGGAGTAACCGAGCAGTACTTC
CASSSSLAGVTEQYF
>TRBJ2-2|TRBD2|many|TRBV24-1
TGTGCCACCAGTGAGCTGAGCGGGAGTAGAGCCGGGGAGCTGTTTTTT
CATSELSGSRAGELFF
>TRBJ1-1|.|many|TRBV27
TGTGCCAGCAGTTTATCACAGGGCGGGTACACTGAAGCTTTCTTT
CASSLSQGGYTEAFF
>TRBJ2-7|.|many|TRBV19
TGTGCCAGTAGTATCCCCGGGGCCGTTTCCGAGCAGTACTTC
CASSIPGAVSEQYF
>TRBJ1-6|.|once|TRBV15
TGTGCCACCAGCAGAGGCACAGCTAATTCACCCCTCCACTTT
CATSRGTANSPLHF
>TRBJ2-5|.|.|TRBV5-1
TGCGCCAGCAGCACACGGGACTCACAAGAGACCCAGTACTTC
CASSTRDSQETQYF
>TRBJ1-5|.|many|TRBV12-3/TRBV12-4
TGTGCCAGCACGGCGAGCAATCAGCCCCAGCATTTT
CASTASNQPQHF
>TRBJ2-7|TRBD1|.|TRBV7-2
TGTGCCAGCAGCTCGGGACAGGGAGTAGAGGAGCAGTACTTC
CASSSGQGVEEQYF
>TRBJ2-2|TRBD2|.|TRBV29-1
TGCAGCGTTGGGGGGGGACTAGCGGGAGGTAGCACCGGGGAGCTGTTTTTT
CSVGGGLAGGSTGELFF
>TRBJ2-2|TRBD2|many|TRBV28
TGTGCCAGCGGGACTAGCGTCGCCGGGGAGCTGTTTTTT
CASGTSVAGELFF
>TRBJ2-5|.|many|TRBV29-1
TGCAGCGTTGAAGGGATAGGTGATGGAGAGACCCAGTACTTC
CSVEGIGDGETQYF
>TRBJ2-6|.|.|TRBV28
TGTGCCAGCAGTTCCCCGACCCCGACAGGCCTCTCTGGGGCCAACGTCCTGACTTTC
CASSSPTPTGLSGANVLTF
>TRBJ2-1|TRBD2|many|TRBV11-2
TGTGCCAGCAGCTCGGGACTAGCGGGAGCTGAGCAGTTCTTC
CASSSGLAGAEQFF
>TRBJ1-5|.|.|TRBV10-1
TGCGTCAGCAGTATTCCGCCCCAGCTTTTT
CVSSIPPQLF
>TRBJ2-5|.|many|TRBV4-1
TGCGCCAGCAGCCAAGAATCCGGGGTAGAGACCCAGTACTTC
CASSQESGVETQYF
>TRBJ2-5|.|.|TRBV11-2
TGTGCCAGCAGCTTACATACAGGGGTCGGGGGGGCGGCGGAGACCCAGTACTTC
CASSLHTGVGGAAETQYF
>TRBJ1-5|.|many|TRBV20-1
TGCAGTGCTAGAGATGATAGGTTGGACAGTCCCAATCAGCCCCAGCATTTT
CSARDDRLDSPNQPQHF
>TRBJ1-6|TRBD1|many|TRBV12-3/TRBV12-4
TGTGCCAGCAGGCCCACAGGGGGCGCATATAATTCACCCCTCCACTTT
CASRPTGGAYNSPLHF
>TRBJ2-7|.|many|TRBV28
TGTGCCAGCAGTTTATATGGCGAGCAGTACTTC
CASSLYGEQYF
>TRBJ1-1|.|few|TRBV18
TGTGCCAGCTCAGTTTCGGCCCACACTGAAGCTTTCTTT
CASSVSAHTEAFF